This record concerns one T cell receptor beta chain sequence. The authors' processing: Nucleated cell counts were estimated from reference gene primer amplification. The table came from immunoSEQ multiplex PCR; TCRdb's copy has only in-frame clones and leaves some out. That table supplies the V and J calls and clone size; D and trimming were determined from the DNA. The table lists about 86,000 clones, approximately 82% of them singletons, with more than 1% in the top ten. These data originate in a study of blood T cell repertoires in COVID-19. The overall study: Spain, Italy and the United States supplied samples that represented acute and convalescent COVID-19. T cells, B-cell-depleted T cells, or PBMCs supplied cDNA or gDNA.

CDR1 is SGHVS, CDR2 FQNEAQ, per germline. This CDR3 region has 15 residues. Trimming cost V 0 bases and J 3 bases, with 9 bases left between them. The sample comprised peripheral blood. This sequence was found in a woman of 80 years or more with acute or convalescent COVID-19. The rearrangement joins TRBV7-8 to TRBJ1-5; D perhaps matches TRBD1 (5 bases). The CDR3 DNA is TGTGCCAGCAGCTTAGCGACACAGGACAATCAGCCCCAGCATTTT. It translates to CASSLATQDNQPQHF.